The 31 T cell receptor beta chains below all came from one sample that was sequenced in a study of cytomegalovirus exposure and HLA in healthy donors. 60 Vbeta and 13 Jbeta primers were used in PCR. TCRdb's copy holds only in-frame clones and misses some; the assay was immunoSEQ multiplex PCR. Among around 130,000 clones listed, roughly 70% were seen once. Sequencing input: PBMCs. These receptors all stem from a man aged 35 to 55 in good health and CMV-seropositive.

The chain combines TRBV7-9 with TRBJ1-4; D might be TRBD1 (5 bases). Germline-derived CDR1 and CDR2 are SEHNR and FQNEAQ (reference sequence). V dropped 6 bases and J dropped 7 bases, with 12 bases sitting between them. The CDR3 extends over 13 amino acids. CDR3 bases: TGTGCCAGCAGGGTCAGGGAACGTGAAAAACTGTTTTTT. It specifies CASRVREREKLFF.

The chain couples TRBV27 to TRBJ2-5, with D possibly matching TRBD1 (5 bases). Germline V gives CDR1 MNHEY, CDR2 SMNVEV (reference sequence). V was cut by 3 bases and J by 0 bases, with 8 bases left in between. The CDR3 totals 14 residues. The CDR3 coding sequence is TGTGCCAGCAGTTTTGACAGCTACCAAGAGACCCAGTACTTC. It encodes CASSFDSYQETQYF.

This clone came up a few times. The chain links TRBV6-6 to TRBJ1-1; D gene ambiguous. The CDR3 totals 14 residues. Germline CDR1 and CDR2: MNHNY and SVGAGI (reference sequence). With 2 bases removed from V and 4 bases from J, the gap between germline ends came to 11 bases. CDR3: CASSYERLSTEAFF. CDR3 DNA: TGTGCCAGCAGTTACGAGAGGCTGAGCACTGAAGCTTTCTTT.

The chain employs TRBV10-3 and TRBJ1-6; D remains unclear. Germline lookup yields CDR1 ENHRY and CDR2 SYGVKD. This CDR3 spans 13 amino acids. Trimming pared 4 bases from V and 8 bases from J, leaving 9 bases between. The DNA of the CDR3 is TGTGCCATCAGTGTGAGGGAGGATTCACCCCTCCACTTT. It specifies CAISVREDSPLHF.

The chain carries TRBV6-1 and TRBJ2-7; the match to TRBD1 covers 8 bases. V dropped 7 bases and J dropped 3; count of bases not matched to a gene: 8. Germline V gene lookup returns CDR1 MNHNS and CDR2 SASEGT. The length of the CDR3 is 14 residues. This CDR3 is CASMVGTGHYEQYF. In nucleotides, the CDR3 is TGTGCCAGCATGGTCGGGACAGGACACTACGAGCAGTACTTC.

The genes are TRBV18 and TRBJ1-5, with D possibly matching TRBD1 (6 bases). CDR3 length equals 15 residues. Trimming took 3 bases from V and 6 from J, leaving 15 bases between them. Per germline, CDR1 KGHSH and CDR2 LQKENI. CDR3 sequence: CASSPMRGGSQPQHF. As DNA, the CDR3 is TGTGCCAGCTCACCCATGAGGGGGGGCAGTCAGCCCCAGCATTTT. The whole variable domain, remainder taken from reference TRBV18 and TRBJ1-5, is NAGVMQNPRHLVRRRGQEARLRCSPMKGHSHVYWYRQLPEEGLKFMVYLQKENIIDESGMPKERFSAEFPKEGPSILRIQQVVRGDSAAYFCASSPMRGGSQPQHFGDGTRLSIL.

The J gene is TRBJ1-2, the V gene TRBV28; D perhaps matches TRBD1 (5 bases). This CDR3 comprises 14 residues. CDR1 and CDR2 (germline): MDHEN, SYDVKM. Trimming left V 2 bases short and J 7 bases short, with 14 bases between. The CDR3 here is CASSLTWGRAGYTF. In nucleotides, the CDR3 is TGTGCCAGCAGTTTAACCTGGGGGAGGGCTGGCTACACCTTC.

DNA of the CDR3: TGTGCCAGTAGTACCGGGACTAGCGGGAGAAGTCTCTCCTACGAGCAGTACTTC. Translating gives CASSTGTSGRSLSYEQYF. The chain is built from TRBV19 and TRBJ2-7; 14 bases are a match to TRBD2. This CDR3 region has 18 residues. Unmatched junction bases numbered 8, after V lost 4 bases and J lost 0 bases. Germline V gene sequence: CDR1 LNHDA, CDR2 SQIVND (reference sequence).

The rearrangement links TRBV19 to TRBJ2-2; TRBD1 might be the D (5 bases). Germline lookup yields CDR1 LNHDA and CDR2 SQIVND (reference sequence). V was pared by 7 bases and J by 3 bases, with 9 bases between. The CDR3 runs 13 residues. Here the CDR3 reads CASTPQDTGELFF. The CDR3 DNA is TGTGCCAGTACCCCACAGGACACCGGGGAGCTGTTTTTT.

The CDR3 region has the DNA TGTGCCAGCAGTGAGTCGACAGCTAACTATGGCTACACCTTC. It is translated as CASSESTANYGYTF. V gene TRBV6-1 combines with J gene TRBJ1-2; TRBD1 is a possible D gene (5 bases). The length of the CDR3 is 14 residues. V was trimmed by 3 bases and J by 0 bases, leaving 8 bases between them. From germline, CDR1 is MNHNS and CDR2 SASEGT.

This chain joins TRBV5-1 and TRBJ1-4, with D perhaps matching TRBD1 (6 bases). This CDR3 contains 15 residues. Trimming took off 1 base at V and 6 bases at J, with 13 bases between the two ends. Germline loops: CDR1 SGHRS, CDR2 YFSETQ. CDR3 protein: CASSLTGLIDEKLFF. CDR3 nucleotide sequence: TGCGCCAGCAGCTTGACAGGGCTGATAGATGAAAAACTGTTTTTT.

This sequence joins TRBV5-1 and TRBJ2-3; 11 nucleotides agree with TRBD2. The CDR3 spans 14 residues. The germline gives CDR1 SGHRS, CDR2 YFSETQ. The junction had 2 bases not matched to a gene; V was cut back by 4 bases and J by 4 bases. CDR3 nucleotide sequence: TGCGCCAGCAGCAGTAGCGGGGGGGCAGATACGCAGTATTTT. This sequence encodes CASSSSGGADTQYF.

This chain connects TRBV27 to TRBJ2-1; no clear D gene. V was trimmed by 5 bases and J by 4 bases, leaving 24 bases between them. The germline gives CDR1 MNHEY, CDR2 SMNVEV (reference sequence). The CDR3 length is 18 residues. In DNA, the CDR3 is TGTGCCAGCAGTCCGCCAGTCCAGGTCAGACCGATGTACAATGAGCAGTTCTTC. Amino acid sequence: CASSPPVQVRPMYNEQFF.

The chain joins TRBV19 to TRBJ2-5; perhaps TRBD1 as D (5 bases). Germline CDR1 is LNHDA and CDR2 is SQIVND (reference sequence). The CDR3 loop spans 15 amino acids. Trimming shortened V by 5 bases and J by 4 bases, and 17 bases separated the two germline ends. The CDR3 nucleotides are TGTGCCAGTAGTGTTATCGGACGACAGCCAGAGACCCAGTACTTC. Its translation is CASSVIGRQPETQYF.

The DNA of the CDR3 is TGTGCCAGCAGTGAAGAGGTAGCGGCCCCCCCGGATACGCAGTATTTT. It codes for CASSEEVAAPPDTQYF. V and J are TRBV6-1 and TRBJ2-3; D might be TRBD2 (6 bases). CDR3 length equals 16 residues. Germline V gene sequence: CDR1 MNHNS, CDR2 SASEGT. Trimming left V 1 base short and J 6 bases short, with 17 bases between.

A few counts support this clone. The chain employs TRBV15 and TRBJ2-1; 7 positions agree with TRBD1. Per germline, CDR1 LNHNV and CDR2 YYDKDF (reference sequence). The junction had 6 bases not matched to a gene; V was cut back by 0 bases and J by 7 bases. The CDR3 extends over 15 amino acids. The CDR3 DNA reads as TGTGCCACCAGCAGAGATAGAAGGGGGCAAAATGAGCAGTTCTTC. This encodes CATSRDRRGQNEQFF. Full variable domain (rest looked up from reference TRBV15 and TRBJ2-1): DAMVIQNPRYQVTQFGKPVTLSCSQTLNHNVMYWYQQKSSQAPKLLFHYYDKDFNNEADTPDNFQSRRPNTSFCFLDIRSPGLGDTAMYLCATSRDRRGQNEQFFGPGTRLTVL.

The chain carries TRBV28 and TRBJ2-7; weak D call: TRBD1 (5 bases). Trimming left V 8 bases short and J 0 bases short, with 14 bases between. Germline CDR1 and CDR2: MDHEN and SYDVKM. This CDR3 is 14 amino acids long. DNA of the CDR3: TGTGCCAGCTACTCAGGGTCCCGCTCCTACGAGCAGTACTTC. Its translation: CASYSGSRSYEQYF.

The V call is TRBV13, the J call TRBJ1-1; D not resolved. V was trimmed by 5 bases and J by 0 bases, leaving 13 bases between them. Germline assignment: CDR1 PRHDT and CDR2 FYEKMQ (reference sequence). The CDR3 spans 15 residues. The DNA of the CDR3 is TGTGCCAGCAGCGCCACCCGGGAGATGAACACTGAAGCTTTCTTT. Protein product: CASSATREMNTEAFF.

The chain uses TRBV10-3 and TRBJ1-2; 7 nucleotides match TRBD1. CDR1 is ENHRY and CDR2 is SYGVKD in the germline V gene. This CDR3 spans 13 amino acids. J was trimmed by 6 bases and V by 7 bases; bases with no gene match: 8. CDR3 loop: CAIKPDREDGYTF. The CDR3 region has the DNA TGTGCCATCAAGCCCGACAGGGAGGATGGCTACACCTTC.

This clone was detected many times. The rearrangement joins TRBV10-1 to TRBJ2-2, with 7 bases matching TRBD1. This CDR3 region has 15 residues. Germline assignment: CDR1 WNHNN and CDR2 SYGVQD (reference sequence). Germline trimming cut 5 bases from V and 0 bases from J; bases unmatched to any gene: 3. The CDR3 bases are TGCGCCAGCAGTTCCAGGGGGTCGAACACCGGGGAGCTGTTTTTT. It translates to CASSSRGSNTGELFF.

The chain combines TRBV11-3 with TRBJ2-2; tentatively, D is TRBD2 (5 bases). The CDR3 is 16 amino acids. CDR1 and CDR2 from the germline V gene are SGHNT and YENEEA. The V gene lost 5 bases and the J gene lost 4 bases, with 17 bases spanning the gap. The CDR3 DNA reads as TGTGCCAGCAGCCCTCGAGGAAACGGAGGCACCGGGGAGCTGTTTTTT. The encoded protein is CASSPRGNGGTGELFF.

The CDR3 loop reads CASSPWTGPQGEQYF. CDR3 sequence (DNA): TGTGCCAGCAGCCCCTGGACAGGGCCACAGGGTGAGCAGTACTTC. The rearrangement joins TRBV14 to TRBJ2-7; 8 positions match TRBD1. The CDR3 consists of 15 residues. V was pared by 4 bases and J by 7 bases, with 12 bases of the junction left unmatched. CDR1 and CDR2 (germline): SGHDN, FVKESK.

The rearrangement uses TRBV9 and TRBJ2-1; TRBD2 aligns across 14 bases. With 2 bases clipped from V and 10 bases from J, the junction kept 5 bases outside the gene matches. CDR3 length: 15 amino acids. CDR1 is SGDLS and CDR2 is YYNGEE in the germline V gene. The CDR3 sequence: CASSVGLAGVGEQFF. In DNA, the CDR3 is TGTGCCAGCAGCGTGGGACTAGCGGGAGTAGGGGAGCAGTTCTTC.

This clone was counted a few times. CDR3 bases: TGTGCCAGCAGTTTATCAGGGGTCGGGACAGATACGCAGTATTTT. Translated: CASSLSGVGTDTQYF. V is TRBV28 and J is TRBJ2-3; D might be TRBD1 (6 bases). Per the germline V gene, CDR1 is MDHEN and CDR2 is SYDVKM. The CDR3 totals 15 residues. Deletions cut 1 base from V and 3 bases from J, with 11 bases between. Full variable domain (remainder filled in from reference TRBV28 and TRBJ2-3): DVKVTQSSRYLVKRTGEKVFLECVQDMDHENMFWYRQDPGLGLRLIYFSYDVKMKEKGDIPEGYSVSREKKERFSLILESASTNQTSMYLCASSLSGVGTDTQYFGPGTRLTVL.

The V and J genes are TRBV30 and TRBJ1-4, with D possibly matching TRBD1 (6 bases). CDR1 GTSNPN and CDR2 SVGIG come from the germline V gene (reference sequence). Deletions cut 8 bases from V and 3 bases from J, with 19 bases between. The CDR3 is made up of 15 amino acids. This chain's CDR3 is CAHVVWGQANEKLFF. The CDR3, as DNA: TGTGCCCACGTCGTGTGGGGGCAGGCTAATGAAAAACTGTTTTTT.

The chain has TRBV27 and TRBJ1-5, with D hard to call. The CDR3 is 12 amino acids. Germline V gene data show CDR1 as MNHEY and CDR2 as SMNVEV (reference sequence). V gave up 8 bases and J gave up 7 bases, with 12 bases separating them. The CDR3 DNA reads TGTGCCAGCGGGCGGGCGGACCAGCCCCAGCATTTT. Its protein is CASGRADQPQHF.

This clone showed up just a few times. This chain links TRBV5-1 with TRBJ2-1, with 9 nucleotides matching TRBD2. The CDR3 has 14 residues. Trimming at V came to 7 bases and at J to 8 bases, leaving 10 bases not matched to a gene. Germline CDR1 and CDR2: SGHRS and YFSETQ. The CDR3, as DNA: TGCGCCAGCTCAAGCGGGGGGTTATACGATGAGCAGTTCTTC. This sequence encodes CASSSGGLYDEQFF.

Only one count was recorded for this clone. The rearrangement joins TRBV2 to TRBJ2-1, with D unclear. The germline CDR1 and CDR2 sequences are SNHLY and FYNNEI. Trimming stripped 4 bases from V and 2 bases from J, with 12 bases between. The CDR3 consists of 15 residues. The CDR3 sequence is CASSASTETYNEQFF. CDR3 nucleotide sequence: TGTGCCAGCAGTGCGTCAACAGAAACCTACAATGAGCAGTTCTTC.

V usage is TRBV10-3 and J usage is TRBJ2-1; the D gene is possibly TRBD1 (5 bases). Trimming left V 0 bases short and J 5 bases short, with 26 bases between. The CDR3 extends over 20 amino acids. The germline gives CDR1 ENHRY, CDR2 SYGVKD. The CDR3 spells CAISESSFIIRRQKNNEQFF. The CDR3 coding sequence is TGTGCCATCAGTGAGTCGAGTTTTATAATTAGGCGACAGAAAAACAATGAGCAGTTCTTC.

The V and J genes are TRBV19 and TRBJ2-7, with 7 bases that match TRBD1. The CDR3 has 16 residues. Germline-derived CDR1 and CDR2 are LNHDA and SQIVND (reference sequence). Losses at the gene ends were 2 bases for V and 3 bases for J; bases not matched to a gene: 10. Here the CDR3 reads CASSITGALRLYEQYF. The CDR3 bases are TGTGCCAGTAGTATAACAGGGGCGCTCAGGCTCTACGAGCAGTACTTC. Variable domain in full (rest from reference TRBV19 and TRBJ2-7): DGGITQSPKYLFRKEGQNVTLSCEQNLNHDAMYWYRQDPGQGLRLIYYSQIVNDFQKGDIAEGYSVSREKKESFPLTVTSAQKNPTAFYLCASSITGALRLYEQYFGPGTRLTVT.

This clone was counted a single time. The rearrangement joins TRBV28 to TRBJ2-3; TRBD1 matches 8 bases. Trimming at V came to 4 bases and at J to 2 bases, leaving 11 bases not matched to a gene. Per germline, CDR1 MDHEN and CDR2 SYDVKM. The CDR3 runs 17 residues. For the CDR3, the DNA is TGTGCCAGCAGTTCGCGCCGGACAGGGAGAATCACAGATACGCAGTATTTT. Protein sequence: CASSSRRTGRITDTQYF.